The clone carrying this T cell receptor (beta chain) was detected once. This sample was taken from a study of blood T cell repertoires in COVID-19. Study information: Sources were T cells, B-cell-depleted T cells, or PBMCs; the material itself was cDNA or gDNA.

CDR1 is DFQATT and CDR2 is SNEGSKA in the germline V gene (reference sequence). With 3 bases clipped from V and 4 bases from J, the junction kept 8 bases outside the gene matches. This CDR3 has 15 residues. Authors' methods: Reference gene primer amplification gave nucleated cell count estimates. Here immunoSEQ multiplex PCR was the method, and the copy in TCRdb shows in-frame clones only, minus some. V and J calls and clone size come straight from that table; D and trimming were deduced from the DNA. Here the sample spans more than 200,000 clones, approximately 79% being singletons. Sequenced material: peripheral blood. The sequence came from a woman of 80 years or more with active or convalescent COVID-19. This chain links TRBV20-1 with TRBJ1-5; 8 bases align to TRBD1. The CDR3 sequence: CSASFSGQGNQPQHF. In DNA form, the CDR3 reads TGCAGTGCTAGTTTCTCTGGACAGGGTAATCAGCCCCAGCATTTT.